The subject of this entry is one TCR beta chain. Its antigen is unidentified. The sample belongs to a study of PD-L1 blockade in urothelial cancer. Study-wide results and limits: TCR clonality was measured in pretreatment peripheral blood. Clonality below the median predicted better survival.

Time point defined: peripheral blood 6 weeks after treatment start. Sequenced by immunoSEQ multiplex PCR; TCRdb stores in-frame clones only, minus some. The table includes approximately 30,000 clones, about 88% detected once. This CDR3 contains 18 residues. V lost 5 bases, J lost 4 bases, and 13 bases stayed unmatched. Germline lookup yields CDR1 WSHSY and CDR2 SAAADI. V is TRBV10-2 and J is TRBJ2-6; TRBD2 agrees at 8 bases. The material sequenced was PBMCs, taken around atezolizumab (anti-PD-L1) treatment. This sequence originates from a man older than 75 with urothelial cancer. The CDR3 sequence: CASSRRVSGSSGANVLTF. The CDR3 nucleotides are TGCGCCAGCAGTCGTCGGGTCAGCGGGAGTTCCGGGGCCAACGTCCTGACTTTC.